A single sample is the source of the 10 T cell receptor beta chains below, sequenced in a study of cytomegalovirus exposure and HLA in healthy donors. PCR used 60 Vbeta primers and 13 Jbeta primers. TCRdb's table, derived via immunoSEQ multiplex PCR, lists solely in-frame clones and lacks some. In the table there are roughly 120,000 clones, approximately 80% of which are singletons. The sequencing input was PBMCs. Receptors were obtained from a human donor in good health.

The rearrangement joins TRBV2 to TRBJ2-6; no clear D. This CDR3 contains 15 residues. Germline values: CDR1 SNHLY, CDR2 FYNNEI. The ends were cut back, 4 bases at V and 0 bases at J, with 7 bases in the middle. The CDR3 nucleotides read TGTGCCAGCAGTGTATTCGTCTCTGGGGCCAACGTCCTGACTTTC. Its translation is CASSVFVSGANVLTF.

This chain links TRBV19 with TRBJ1-1; 7 nucleotides align to TRBD1. Germline V gene sequence: CDR1 LNHDA, CDR2 SQIVND (reference sequence). CDR3 length: 15 amino acids. The V segment lost 5 bases and the J segment 4 bases; nucleotides outside the gene matches: 10. CDR3 residues: CASSWEQGPTTEAFF. CDR3 sequence (DNA): TGTGCCAGTAGTTGGGAACAGGGGCCCACCACTGAAGCTTTCTTT.

The rearrangement uses TRBV12-5 and TRBJ1-1, with D tentatively TRBD1 (6 bases). This CDR3 has 18 amino acids. CDR1 and CDR2 from the germline V gene are LGHNT and FRNRAP. Trimming stripped 2 bases from V and 0 bases from J, with 19 bases between. CDR3 nucleotides: TGTGCTAGTGGTTTGAATTCAGGGGACCCCGGCATGAACACTGAAGCTTTCTTT. Protein sequence: CASGLNSGDPGMNTEAFF.

The chain is built from TRBV19 and TRBJ1-5, with unresolved D. Germline CDR1 LNHDA, CDR2 SQIVND (reference sequence). V was shortened by 1 base and J by 0 bases, with 7 bases between the two germline ends. The CDR3 consists of 15 residues. The DNA for the CDR3 is TGTGCCAGTAGTATAGGAGCGGGTAGCAATCAGCCCCAGCATTTT. This codes for CASSIGAGSNQPQHF. Looking up the rest from reference TRBV19 and TRBJ1-5 gives the full variable domain: DGGITQSPKYLFRKEGQNVTLSCEQNLNHDAMYWYRQDPGQGLRLIYYSQIVNDFQKGDIAEGYSVSREKKESFPLTVTSAQKNPTAFYLCASSIGAGSNQPQHFGDGTRLSIL.

This sequence joins TRBV7-3 and TRBJ2-2; possibly TRBD1 for D (5 bases). CDR1 and CDR2 from the germline V gene are SGHTA and FQGTGA. The CDR3 extends over 15 amino acids. Trimming stripped 5 bases from V and 1 base from J, with 11 bases between. CDR3 coding DNA: TGTGCCAGCAGCGCCGGACAAATGAACACCGGGGAGCTGTTTTTT. It yields the protein CASSAGQMNTGELFF.

The chain combines TRBV18 with TRBJ1-1; a weak D match, TRBD1 (6 bases). Germline V CDR1 and CDR2: KGHSH, LQKENI. V lost 4 bases and J lost 1, with 7 bases in between. The CDR3 runs to 13 residues. CDR3 protein: CASSLGQNTEAFF. CDR3 DNA: TGTGCCAGCTCACTGGGACAGAACACTGAAGCTTTCTTT.

V usage is TRBV5-1 and J usage is TRBJ2-3; a possible D gene is TRBD2 (5 bases). Germline assignment: CDR1 SGHRS and CDR2 YFSETQ. Trimming removed 0 bases from V and 4 bases from J, with 12 bases in between. The CDR3 loop spans 15 amino acids. The CDR3 loop is CASSLAGLAPDTQYF. CDR3 DNA: TGCGCCAGCAGCTTGGCTGGTCTAGCCCCAGATACGCAGTATTTT.

The rearrangement links TRBV5-6 to TRBJ1-4; no reliable D call. Per the germline V gene, CDR1 is SGHDT and CDR2 is YYEEEE. The germline V and J ends were trimmed by 5 bases and 7 bases, with 15 bases remaining between them. The CDR3 loop spans 14 amino acids. The DNA for the CDR3 is TGTGCCAGCAGGTTCGACCCACGGAGTGAAAAACTGTTTTTT. Its protein is CASRFDPRSEKLFF.

Comment on this clone: The junction departs from the called germline gene at one end, perhaps through a read error. The chain combines TRBV7-7 with TRBJ2-1; TRBD1 is a possible D gene (6 bases). The germline CDR1 and CDR2 sequences are SSHAT and FNYEAQ (reference sequence). The CDR3 spans 13 residues. The CDR3, as DNA: TGTGCTAGCAGCTTAGGACAGAACAATGAGCAGTTCTTC. It translates to CASSLGQNNEQFF.

The chain joins TRBV28 to TRBJ1-5, with D possibly being TRBD1 (5 bases). V was trimmed by 8 bases and J by 1 base, leaving 18 bases between them. The CDR3 is 16 amino acids. Germline V CDR1 and CDR2: MDHEN, SYDVKM. The CDR3 sequence: CASGTVGDWSNQPQHF. The CDR3 nucleotides are TGTGCCAGCGGCACAGTAGGGGACTGGAGCAATCAGCCCCAGCATTTT.